This TCR beta chain stems from a study of blood T cells in healthy people across ages (dated by TCRdb to the mid-2010s). Notes on the research overall: In model experiments, template switching captured roughly one uniquely barcoded TCR beta cDNA molecule for every two T cells. Age-related changes in TCR beta repertoire diversity were measured in the study by deep sequencing normalized with unique cDNA molecular identifiers. The donors were divided into four age groups: young (average around 16 years), middle-aged (under 40), aged (approximately 59) and long-lived (about 80). To avoid experimental bias, donors of different ages were spread randomly across the sequencing lanes. Two additional independent replicas of 1 million unique cDNA reads from the same blood draw were analyzed for two donors (one aged 18 to 30 and one aged 80 or older).

For this clonotype: The antigen it binds to is not known. No much larger clone is present one base from it, and per-base qualities are unavailable.

From V the trimming removes 7 bases and from J it removes 5 bases, while the gene matches leave 9 bases of the junction unaccounted for. The CDR3 holds 14 amino acids from the cysteine to the phenylalanine. Only the CDR3 DNA stays, 42 bases, in frame from base 1. The germline V gene yields MDHEN for CDR1 and SYDVKM for CDR2. Study-wide conclusions, independent of this receptor: The long-lived group showed more naive CD4+ T cells, fewer expanded clones and increased TCR diversity than the aged group, suggesting age selection. Because profiling used bulk unsorted PBMCs, naive and antigen-experienced compartments could not be compared conclusively. As age increased, observed TCR beta diversity per million T cells dropped in a roughly linear way, and a significant reduction was already evident by age 40. Estimates of total diversity based on one million sequenced T cells were considered lower bounds and underestimates. Because donor CMV infection status was unknown, age-related changes in expanded clonotypes were potentially confounded. There was a strong correlation between observed TCR beta diversity and the percentage of naive T cells measured by flow cytometry.

Libraries were prepared through 5' RACE. The instrument was an Illumina HiSeq 2500. The second PCR ran for about 6 to 12 cycles and used a J-beta primer mix along with a sample-barcoded 5' primer. A template-switch 5' adaptor carrying 12 random nucleotides introduced a unique molecular identifier onto each TCR beta cDNA molecule. At least 2.5 million CDR3-containing paired-end reads were obtained from each sample. The Mint cDNA synthesis kit, primed by a TRBC-specific oligonucleotide, was used to synthesize first-strand cDNA from all RNA. Following uracil-DNA glycosylase treatment, a first 18-cycle PCR with universal primers M1SS and BC2_uni_R was performed on all cDNA. For the original study's pipeline: Normalization of each sample was performed by random selection of 1 million high-quality reads, each carrying a distinct molecular identifier. Reads with shared molecular identifiers were discarded instead of being binned into consensus sequences. CDR3 identification, clonotype clustering and error correction used MiTCR with a Q25 quality threshold and the strictest error-elimination algorithm. A nonparametric unseen species model using Euler transformation provided a lower-bound estimate of total TCR beta diversity. The public sequencing data were trimmed at Q25 with fastp and processed into clonotypes with MiXCR by TCRdb, which kept only in-frame beta chains. Duplicate CDR3 protein sequences are folded into a single record with the most common DNA and genes. The V and J calls were determined by TCRdb, not by the authors. The sample has about 1.8 million distinct CDR3 sequences on record, roughly 49% of them singletons. The biggest ten clones account for around 2.1% of the sample.

Systemically healthy Caucasian individuals from Russia, some 36 in total and aged about 6 to 95 years, were included as donors. Each donor gave about 10 milliliters of peripheral blood, drawn into EDTA-treated Vacutainer tubes. PBMCs were isolated by Ficoll-Paque density-gradient centrifugation, with at least 6 million obtained per sample. Total RNA was extracted from PBMCs with Trizol reagent, with at least 5 micrograms obtained per sample. For every donor, an aliquot of PBMCs went through flow cytometry to measure the percentages of naive CD45RAhigh/CD27high T cells. The sample consisted of blood. The sequence derives from a woman aged 35 to 49 in good health. The chain is made from TRBV28 and TRBJ2-5; 8 bases in between match TRBD1. The CDR3 has the sequence CASIPLRGLETQYF. The nucleotide sequence reads as follows: TGTGCCAGCATTCCTCTCAGGGGGCTGGAGACCCAGTACTTC.